One and the same sample provided the 26 T cell receptor beta chains below, sequenced in a study of blood T cell repertoires in COVID-19. The method was immunoSEQ multiplex PCR; TCRdb's version includes in-frame clones alone and lacks a portion of them. Of some 85,000 clones detected, about 80% appear once; the ten largest clones hold 19%. The specimen sequenced was peripheral blood. These receptors all stem from an elderly woman with acute or convalescent COVID-19.

The J gene is TRBJ2-3, the V gene TRBV19; 8 bases match TRBD1. The V segment lost 6 bases and the J segment 6 bases; nucleotides outside the gene matches: 5. Germline values: CDR1 LNHDA, CDR2 SQIVND (reference sequence). This CDR3 has 13 residues. The DNA of the CDR3 is TGTGCCAGTAGCAAGACAGGGGACGATACGCAGTATTTT. This sequence encodes CASSKTGDDTQYF.

The V call is TRBV7-9, the J call TRBJ2-3; 8 positions agree with TRBD2. This CDR3 spans 16 amino acids. CDR1 and CDR2 (germline): SEHNR, FQNEAQ (reference sequence). V dropped 5 bases and J dropped 7; count of bases not matched to a gene: 14. CDR3 DNA: TGTGCCAGCAGCCCTACCGGGACTAGTCGGTCAAATACGCAGTATTTT. This encodes CASSPTGTSRSNTQYF.

V usage is TRBV3-1 (or the pseudogene TRBV3-2) and J usage is TRBJ2-1; D possibly corresponds to TRBD1 (6 bases). This CDR3 is 15 amino acids long. The V and J ends lost 3 bases and 2 bases respectively, with 11 bases between them. Germline CDR1 reads LGHDT; CDR2 reads YNNKEL (reference sequence). The CDR3 protein is CASSHAGTPYNEQFF. CDR3 DNA: TGTGCCAGCAGCCATGCTGGGACACCCTACAATGAGCAGTTCTTC.

The J gene is TRBJ1-3, the V gene TRBV4-1, with TRBD1 as a possible D gene (5 bases). The CDR3 is 16 residues long. Trimming removed 1 base at V and 2 bases at J, with 12 bases between. CDR1 and CDR2 (germline): MGHRA, YSYEKL. The CDR3 DNA reads as TGCGCCAGCAGCCAAGGTCCAGGGCGGACTGGAAACACCATATATTTT. Amino acid sequence: CASSQGPGRTGNTIYF.

This sequence joins TRBV18 and TRBJ2-1, with 13 bases fitting TRBD2. Per the germline V gene, CDR1 is KGHSH and CDR2 is LQKENI. The J segment lost 6 bases and the V segment lost 3 bases, leaving 2 bases of the junction unmatched. This CDR3 region has 15 residues. The CDR3 loop is CASSPGLAGSNEQFF. The CDR3 nucleotides are TGTGCCAGCTCACCGGGACTAGCGGGGTCCAATGAGCAGTTCTTC.

The genes are TRBV5-6 and TRBJ2-1; the D gene is possibly TRBD2 (5 bases). Deletions cut 4 bases from V and 5 bases from J, with 22 bases between. In germline, CDR1 is SGHDT, CDR2 YYEEEE. CDR3 length: 17 residues. The CDR3 nucleotides read TGTGCCAGCAGCCCCCACGGAGGCACCTCCCCCCACAATGAGCAGTTCTTC. This translates into CASSPHGGTSPHNEQFF.

The chain uses TRBV28 and TRBJ1-3; TRBD1 matches at 9 bases. V was pared by 5 bases and J by 2 bases, with 7 bases of the junction left unmatched. The CDR3 totals 16 residues. Germline V gene data show CDR1 as MDHEN and CDR2 as SYDVKM. Here the CDR3 DNA reads TGTGCCAGCAGTCCCAGAGACAGGGGGGCTGGAAACACCATATATTTT. Amino acids: CASSPRDRGAGNTIYF.

The chain uses TRBV30 and TRBJ1-4; no reliable D call. The V and J ends lost 4 bases and 3 bases respectively, with 9 bases between them. Per the germline V gene, CDR1 is GTSNPN and CDR2 is SVGIG (reference sequence). The CDR3 is 13 residues long. Here the CDR3 DNA reads TGTGCCTGGAACCGGGATCCTAATGAAAAACTGTTTTTT. It is translated as CAWNRDPNEKLFF.

The gene calls are TRBV6-5 and TRBJ2-7; 7 bases are shared with TRBD1. Germline V gives CDR1 MNHEY, CDR2 SVGAGI. CDR3 length: 13 amino acids. V shed 7 bases and J 3 bases; nucleotides not matched to a gene: 6. This CDR3 is CASTDRVGYEQYF. The CDR3 coding sequence is TGTGCCAGCACCGACAGGGTGGGCTACGAGCAGTACTTC.

The chain joins TRBV19 to TRBJ1-5, with 7 nucleotides matching TRBD1. Trimming removed 1 base from V and 0 bases from J; junction bases left unmatched: 6. The CDR3 is 17 residues long. Germline loops: CDR1 LNHDA, CDR2 SQIVND (reference sequence). The CDR3 bases are TGTGCCAGTAGTATAGCAGGGACAGTCCTTAGCAATCAGCCCCAGCATTTT. As protein: CASSIAGTVLSNQPQHF.

The chain carries TRBV7-8 and TRBJ1-6; tentatively, D is TRBD1 (6 bases). CDR1 and CDR2 (germline): SGHVS, FQNEAQ. V lost 5 bases, J lost 14 bases, and 19 bases lay in between. The length of the CDR3 is 14 residues. The CDR3 bases are TGTGCCAGCAGCCATCCCACAGGGCTCCCCACCCTCCACTTT. This codes for CASSHPTGLPTLHF.

The chain employs TRBV6-5 and TRBJ2-5; D is possibly TRBD1 (6 bases). Trimming pared 5 bases from V and 3 bases from J, leaving 13 bases between. Per germline, CDR1 MNHEY and CDR2 SVGAGI. The CDR3 is 14 residues long. The CDR3 here is CASSTDRTEETQYF. The CDR3 DNA sequence: TGTGCCAGCAGTACCGACAGGACTGAAGAGACCCAGTACTTC.

This chain joins TRBV29-1 and TRBJ1-1, with 7 bases lining up with TRBD1. This CDR3 contains 13 residues. V was clipped by 6 bases and J by 5 bases; unmatched bases: 9. Per the germline V gene, CDR1 is SQVTM and CDR2 is ANQGSEA. The chain's CDR3 is CSVTTGVGTEAFF. For the CDR3, the DNA is TGCAGCGTGACCACAGGGGTAGGAACTGAAGCTTTCTTT.

This clone was counted once. The chain recombines TRBV5-8 with TRBJ2-7; 9 bases map to TRBD1. With V trimmed by 3 bases and J by 0 bases, 7 bases remained unmatched. Germline values: CDR1 SGHTS, CDR2 YDEGEE. This CDR3 has 16 amino acids. In DNA form, the CDR3 reads TGTGCCAGCAGCTCCAGGGGACAGGGAAACTCCTACGAGCAGTACTTC. Residues: CASSSRGQGNSYEQYF.

The chain links TRBV5-1 to TRBJ2-7, with 11 bases lining up with TRBD2. The CDR3 has 15 residues. Germline V gene sequence: CDR1 SGHRS, CDR2 YFSETQ. The trim removed 4 bases at V and 6 bases at J, leaving 9 bases unmatched. The CDR3 loop is CASSDRLAGPSEQYF. CDR3 DNA: TGCGCCAGCAGCGACCGACTAGCGGGGCCGAGCGAGCAGTACTTC.

The chain carries TRBV6-4 and TRBJ2-7; no firm D call. V lost 5 bases and J 6 bases, leaving 20 bases between the germline ends. This CDR3 has 15 residues. The germline gives CDR1 MRHNA, CDR2 SNTAGT. CDR3 residues: CASSPPTVLPSEQYF. DNA of the CDR3: TGTGCCAGCAGTCCACCTACTGTACTTCCCTCCGAGCAGTACTTC.

J is TRBJ1-2 and V is TRBV5-1; D remains unclear. The V and J ends lost 2 bases and 4 bases respectively, with 12 bases between them. This CDR3 has 14 residues. Germline V gene sequence: CDR1 SGHRS, CDR2 YFSETQ. CDR3 bases: TGCGCCAGCAGCTTTGGAGATCATGGCTATGGCTACACCTTC. It encodes CASSFGDHGYGYTF.

This sequence joins TRBV7-7 and TRBJ2-1; possibly TRBD2 for D (8 bases). The CDR3 is 16 residues long. Germline CDR1 SSHAT, CDR2 FNYEAQ (reference sequence). V was trimmed by 2 bases and J by 4 bases, leaving 15 bases between them. The CDR3 spells CASSLRGGQSYNEQFF. The CDR3 DNA reads as TGTGCCAGCAGCTTACGGGGGGGACAGTCATACAATGAGCAGTTCTTC. Full variable domain (remainder filled in from reference TRBV7-7 and TRBJ2-1): GAGVSQSPRYKVTKRGQDVTLRCDPISSHATLYWYQQALGQGPEFLTYFNYEAQPDKSGLPSDRFSAERPEGSISTLTIQRTEQRDSAMYRCASSLRGGQSYNEQFFGPGTRLTVL.

Only one count was recorded for this clone. The chain is built from TRBV3-1 (or the pseudogene TRBV3-2) and TRBJ2-5; TRBD2 is a possible D gene (6 bases). The CDR3 is 13 residues long. Germline assignment: CDR1 LGHDT and CDR2 YNNKEL (reference sequence). V lost 5 bases, J lost 2 bases, and 9 bases lay in between. The CDR3: CASSLLAQETQYF. CDR3 nucleotide sequence: TGTGCCAGCAGCTTACTAGCTCAAGAGACCCAGTACTTC.

This chain links TRBV5-1 with TRBJ2-6; D perhaps matches TRBD2 (6 bases). V was clipped by 3 bases and J by 3 bases, with 10 bases between them. The CDR3 sequence is 15 residues long. CDR1 and CDR2 (germline): SGHRS, YFSETQ. The CDR3 loop reads CASSYGGSGANVLTF. For the CDR3, the DNA is TGCGCCAGCAGCTATGGGGGGAGTGGGGCCAACGTCCTGACTTTC.

The rearrangement joins TRBV7-2 to TRBJ2-1; 14 bases map to TRBD2. J lost 9 bases, V lost 3 bases, and 4 bases had no gene match. Germline V CDR1 and CDR2: SGHTA, FQGNSA. The CDR3 length is 15 residues. In nucleotides, the CDR3 is TGTGCCAGCAGCTTGGGACTAGCGGGAGTAGGTGAGCAGTTCTTC. Translation: CASSLGLAGVGEQFF. Complete variable domain (other parts from reference TRBV7-2 and TRBJ2-1): GAGVSQSPSNKVTEKGKDVELRCDPISGHTALYWYRQSLGQGLEFLIYFQGNSAPDKSGLPSDRFSAERTGGSVSTLTIQRTQQEDSAVYLCASSLGLAGVGEQFFGPGTRLTVL.

This sequence joins TRBV5-1 and TRBJ2-3, with 7 bases lining up with TRBD1. The junction had 9 bases not matched to a gene; V was cut back by 3 bases and J by 2 bases. The CDR3 totals 16 residues. CDR1 SGHRS and CDR2 YFSETQ come from the germline V gene. Here the CDR3 reads CASSSPRDRYTDTQYF. The CDR3, as DNA: TGCGCCAGCAGCTCACCCCGGGACAGATACACAGATACGCAGTATTTT. The variable domain in full, completed from reference TRBV5-1 and TRBJ2-3, reads KAGVTQTPRYLIKTRGQQVTLSCSPISGHRSVSWYQQTPGQGLQFLFEYFSETQRNKGNFPGRFSGRQFSNSRSEMNVSTLELGDSALYLCASSSPRDRYTDTQYFGPGTRLTVL.

The chain combines TRBV5-1 with TRBJ2-7, with D perhaps matching TRBD1 (5 bases). Germline loops: CDR1 SGHRS, CDR2 YFSETQ. Trimming removed 0 bases at V and 3 bases at J, with 10 bases between. This CDR3 has 14 residues. The CDR3 region is CASSLEAGNYEQYF. CDR3 nucleotides: TGCGCCAGCAGCTTGGAGGCAGGGAACTACGAGCAGTACTTC. Looking up the rest from reference TRBV5-1 and TRBJ2-7 gives the full variable domain: KAGVTQTPRYLIKTRGQQVTLSCSPISGHRSVSWYQQTPGQGLQFLFEYFSETQRNKGNFPGRFSGRQFSNSRSEMNVSTLELGDSALYLCASSLEAGNYEQYFGPGTRLTVT.

This clone was recorded many times. The rearrangement links TRBV12-3 or TRBV12-4 to TRBJ2-7; TRBD1 matches at 7 bases. CDR3 length equals 13 residues. V shed 2 bases and J 4 bases; nucleotides not matched to a gene: 2. The chain's CDR3 is CASSLNRGYEQYF. The CDR3 DNA sequence: TGTGCCAGCAGTTTAAACAGGGGTTACGAGCAGTACTTC.

This rearrangement joins TRBV24-1 to TRBJ2-3; D ambiguous. The CDR3 is 14 amino acids. Trimming removed 4 bases from V and 0 bases from J, with 7 bases in between. Germline V gives CDR1 KGHDR, CDR2 SFDVKD. The CDR3 DNA sequence: TGTGCCACCAGTGACCCTACTAGCACAGATACGCAGTATTTT. It encodes CATSDPTSTDTQYF.

This clone occurred once. The V and J genes are TRBV19 and TRBJ2-5, with D perhaps TRBD1 (6 bases). V gave up 3 bases and J gave up 5 bases, with 16 bases separating them. Germline V gene lookup returns CDR1 LNHDA and CDR2 SQIVND (reference sequence). The CDR3 length is 15 residues. The CDR3 loop reads CASSMSGETGETQYF. CDR3 DNA: TGTGCCAGTAGTATGTCAGGGGAAACGGGGGAGACCCAGTACTTC.